These 21 T cell receptor beta chains were all obtained from the same sample, sequenced in a study of OX40 agonist ivuxolimab in advanced cancers. Here immunoSEQ multiplex PCR was the method, and the copy in TCRdb shows in-frame clones only, minus some. Altogether some 25,000 clones are present, approximately 89% being singletons, with the ten largest covering 34%. This specimen consisted of CD4+ or CD8+ T cells sorted from blood, obtained in a trial of the OX40 agonist ivuxolimab. The receptor source for this set is an adult with an advanced solid tumor such as melanoma, head and neck, liver or kidney cancer.

CDR3 bases: TGTGCCAGCAGCCGCGGGGAGGCCGAGAGGGGGCCCCTCCACTTT. It translates to CASSRGEAERGPLHF. The chain carries TRBV13 and TRBJ1-6, with D possibly matching TRBD1 (6 bases). The V end lost 5 bases, the J end lost 13 bases, and 21 bases lay between the germline ends. Germline V gene data show CDR1 as PRHDT and CDR2 as FYEKMQ (reference sequence). The CDR3 contains 15 residues.

This clone was counted a single time. The chain carries TRBV4-1 and TRBJ1-2, with TRBD1 matching over 7 bases. This CDR3 is built from 17 residues. Trimming at V came to 0 bases and at J to 8 bases, leaving 15 bases not matched to a gene. Looked up from germline, CDR1 is MGHRA and CDR2 is YSYEKL. The CDR3 sequence is CASSQDNRDSGAGGYTF. CDR3 DNA: TGCGCCAGCAGCCAAGATAATAGGGACAGCGGAGCAGGAGGCTACACCTTC.

The rearrangement uses TRBV4-1 and TRBJ2-7; D uncertain. CDR1 MGHRA and CDR2 YSYEKL come from the germline V gene. Deletions cut 5 bases from V and 4 bases from J, with 12 bases between. CDR3 length equals 13 residues. The CDR3, as DNA: TGCGCCAGCAGCTCTGGGAATGCGTACGAGCAGTACTTC. This translates into CASSSGNAYEQYF.

This chain joins TRBV4-3 and TRBJ2-1; D gene unclear. CDR3 length: 15 amino acids. The germline CDR1 and CDR2 sequences are LGHNA and YSLEER. Trimming removed 1 base from V and 7 bases from J, with 14 bases in between. CDR3 in DNA: TGCGCCAGCAGCCAAGGGACCAGATCCGGGAATGAGCAGTTCTTC. Translating it yields CASSQGTRSGNEQFF.

The chain is built from TRBV13 and TRBJ2-3; 7 positions agree with TRBD2. CDR1 and CDR2 (germline): PRHDT, FYEKMQ (reference sequence). Losses at the gene ends were 1 base for V and 6 bases for J; bases not matched to a gene: 7. The CDR3 contains 15 residues. CDR3 residues: CASSLDREAWDTQYF. The CDR3 DNA reads as TGTGCCAGCAGCTTAGACCGGGAGGCGTGGGATACGCAGTATTTT. The whole variable domain, remainder taken from reference TRBV13 and TRBJ2-3, is AAGVIQSPRHLIKEKRETATLKCYPIPRHDTVYWYQQGPGQDPQFLISFYEKMQSDKGSIPDRFSAQQFSDYHSELNMSSLELGDSALYFCASSLDREAWDTQYFGPGTRLTVL.

This rearrangement joins TRBV5-6 to TRBJ1-2; unclear D gene. Germline V lookup: CDR1 SGHDT, CDR2 YYEEEE. The CDR3 contains 16 residues. Trimming pared 4 bases from V and 3 bases from J, leaving 19 bases between. The CDR3 DNA is TGTGCCAGCAGCCCGGCAGAGGCGCACTGGGACTATGGCTACACCTTC. As protein: CASSPAEAHWDYGYTF.

The chain uses TRBV30 and TRBJ2-5; 7 bases map to TRBD2. Trimming removed 7 bases from V and 5 bases from J; junction bases left unmatched: 7. The CDR3 is made up of 12 amino acids. Per the germline V gene, CDR1 is GTSNPN and CDR2 is SVGIG (reference sequence). Here the CDR3 DNA reads TGTGCCTCCCGGCGGGGGAGGGAGACCCAGTACTTC. Protein: CASRRGRETQYF.

This clone was recorded once. The CDR3 is CASSLRDSYEQYF. CDR3 in DNA: TGTGCCAGCAGCTTACGGGACTCCTACGAGCAGTACTTC. This chain links TRBV7-8 with TRBJ2-7, with D maybe TRBD2 (5 bases). Trimming shortened V by 2 bases and J by 0 bases, and 5 bases separated the two germline ends. CDR1 is SGHVS and CDR2 is FQNEAQ in the germline V gene. The CDR3 loop spans 13 amino acids.

The chain recombines TRBV6-5 with TRBJ2-7; tentative D call: TRBD1 (6 bases). Germline CDR1 MNHEY, CDR2 SVGAGI. V lost 2 bases and J lost 5, with 13 bases in between. The CDR3 runs to 14 residues. This chain's CDR3 is CASSYGQGTDEQYF. The DNA of the CDR3 is TGTGCCAGCAGTTACGGGCAGGGGACGGACGAGCAGTACTTC.

The CDR3 DNA is TGTGCCAGCAGCTTAGCGCCAGCCTACGAGCAGTACTTC. The encoded protein is CASSLAPAYEQYF. This sequence joins TRBV7-9 and TRBJ2-7; D uncertain. Germline lookup yields CDR1 SEHNR and CDR2 FQNEAQ (reference sequence). The CDR3 runs 13 residues. V gave up 0 bases and J gave up 2 bases, with 5 bases separating them.

Here the CDR3 reads CASSRRAGAYEQYF. The CDR3 DNA is TGTGCCAGCAGCCGTCGAGCGGGAGCCTACGAGCAGTACTTC. The genes are TRBV14 and TRBJ2-7; 8 bases align to TRBD2. V trimming: 4 bases; J trimming: 2 bases; junction bases outside the gene matches: 4. The CDR3 length is 14 residues. Per germline, CDR1 SGHDN and CDR2 FVKESK.

The V call is TRBV6-5, the J call TRBJ2-1, with D perhaps matching TRBD2 (5 bases). Trimming stripped 6 bases from V and 1 base from J, with 13 bases between. Germline values: CDR1 MNHEY, CDR2 SVGAGI. The CDR3 runs 15 residues. The CDR3 DNA follows: TGTGCCAGCAGATGGAATGGACTTTCCTACAATGAGCAGTTCTTC. This gives the protein CASRWNGLSYNEQFF.

The chain joins TRBV14 to TRBJ2-7; 9 nucleotides agree with TRBD1. The V segment lost 4 bases and the J segment 4 bases; nucleotides outside the gene matches: 8. The CDR3 extends over 15 amino acids. CDR1 is SGHDN, CDR2 FVKESK, per germline. CDR3 protein: CASSPTGGGSYEQYF. CDR3 DNA sequence: TGTGCCAGCAGCCCCACAGGGGGCGGCTCATACGAGCAGTACTTC.

The chain uses TRBV11-1 and TRBJ2-1, with D possibly matching TRBD2 (5 bases). There are 16 residues in the CDR3. Trimming took 5 bases from V and 5 from J, leaving 19 bases between them. Germline CDR1 reads SGHAT; CDR2 reads FQDESV (reference sequence). CDR3: CASSRTSRGWDNEQFF. The DNA of the CDR3 is TGTGCCAGCAGCAGAACTTCCCGCGGGTGGGACAATGAGCAGTTCTTC.

The chain is built from TRBV19 and TRBJ2-5; D tentatively fits TRBD1 or TRBD2 (5 bases each). The ends were cut back, 5 bases at V and 5 bases at J, with 6 bases in the middle. The CDR3 consists of 11 residues. Germline CDR1 and CDR2: LNHDA and SQIVND (reference sequence). This CDR3 reads CASSWGETQYF. In nucleotides, the CDR3 is TGTGCCAGTAGTTGGGGGGAGACCCAGTACTTC. Full variable domain (remainder filled in from reference TRBV19 and TRBJ2-5): DGGITQSPKYLFRKEGQNVTLSCEQNLNHDAMYWYRQDPGQGLRLIYYSQIVNDFQKGDIAEGYSVSREKKESFPLTVTSAQKNPTAFYLCASSWGETQYFGPGTRLLVL.

The V gene is TRBV2, the J gene TRBJ2-1; 7 nucleotides agree with TRBD1. The V segment lost 6 bases and the J segment 8 bases; nucleotides outside the gene matches: 13. The CDR3 covers 15 residues. Germline CDR1 is SNHLY and CDR2 is FYNNEI. CDR3 bases: TGTGCCAGCAGGACCTCCGGGACAGATCTATATGAGCAGTTCTTC. Its translation: CASRTSGTDLYEQFF.

The chain couples TRBV6-6 to TRBJ1-4; D ambiguous. Germline CDR1 is MNHNY and CDR2 is SVGAGI (reference sequence). This CDR3 region has 16 residues. Between the trimmed V and J ends, which lost 0 bases and 3 bases, there was a span of 11 bases. DNA of the CDR3: TGTGCCAGCAGTTACTCGATCAGGATTCCTAATGAAAAACTGTTTTTT. Its protein is CASSYSIRIPNEKLFF.

The rearrangement joins TRBV6-1 to TRBJ2-1; D unclear. Germline V gene lookup returns CDR1 MNHNS and CDR2 SASEGT. Deletions cut 5 bases from V and 7 bases from J, with 6 bases between. This CDR3 is 11 amino acids long. CDR3 amino acids: CASSSNNEQFF. In DNA form, the CDR3 reads TGTGCCAGCAGTTCCAATAATGAGCAGTTCTTC.

The J gene is TRBJ2-3, the V gene TRBV27; a possible D gene is TRBD2 (6 bases). V was trimmed by 1 base and J by 5 bases, leaving 13 bases between them. CDR3 length: 15 amino acids. In germline, CDR1 is MNHEY, CDR2 SMNVEV (reference sequence). The CDR3 DNA reads as TGTGCCAGCAGTTTATGGGGTCGGCGGGGAGATACGCAGTATTTT. Protein sequence: CASSLWGRRGDTQYF.

This chain joins TRBV5-1 and TRBJ2-7, with 8 bases lining up with TRBD1. V gave up 2 bases and J gave up 2 bases; unmatched junction bases: 3. The CDR3 consists of 14 residues. From germline, CDR1 is SGHRS and CDR2 YFSETQ. For the CDR3, the DNA is TGCGCCAGCAGCTTAGGACAGGGAGCCTACGAGCAGTACTTC. Encoded protein: CASSLGQGAYEQYF.

The rearrangement uses TRBV6-5 and TRBJ1-2; the D gene is possibly TRBD1 (5 bases). Germline V gene data show CDR1 as MNHEY and CDR2 as SVGAGI. The CDR3 is 12 amino acids. The V and J ends lost 0 bases and 6 bases respectively, with 5 bases between them. CDR3 loop: CASSYSGDGYTF. In DNA, the CDR3 is TGTGCCAGCAGTTACTCAGGGGATGGCTACACCTTC.